This TCR beta chain derives from a study of human T cells and chemical hapten exposure. Findings of the study overall: DPC sensitization did not alter TCRs above 1 in 1000 frequency.

Regarding time point: patch test 1, 2 weeks after DPC sensitization. Indicated treatment: therapeutic diphenylcyclopropenone sensitization with weekly scalp DPC. TCRdb reanalysed the RACE reads using MiXCR and keeps one entry per CDR3 protein. Of approximately 80,000 distinct CDR3 sequences listed, 9.5% to 12% were seen once; the top ten hold about 4%. The table lists this clonotype with many counts. Its target is unknown. There are 18 residues in the CDR3. Germline V lookup: CDR1 MDHEN, CDR2 SYDVKM. V gave up 6 bases and J gave up 0 bases, with 21 bases separating them. The rearrangement uses TRBV28 and TRBJ1-5, with a possible D match to TRBD1 (5 bases). The receptor's source is a woman between 45 and 60 years old with alopecia areata. Some clones in this sample may be carry-over from other donors' samples. This material consisted of whole blood, taken in connection with sensitization to the hapten diphenylcyclopropenone (DPC). CDR3 loop: CASSLLLGDLTSNQPQHF. The CDR3 nucleotides are TGTGCCAGCAGCCTTCTGCTCGGGGACCTCACTAGCAATCAGCCCCAGCATTTT.